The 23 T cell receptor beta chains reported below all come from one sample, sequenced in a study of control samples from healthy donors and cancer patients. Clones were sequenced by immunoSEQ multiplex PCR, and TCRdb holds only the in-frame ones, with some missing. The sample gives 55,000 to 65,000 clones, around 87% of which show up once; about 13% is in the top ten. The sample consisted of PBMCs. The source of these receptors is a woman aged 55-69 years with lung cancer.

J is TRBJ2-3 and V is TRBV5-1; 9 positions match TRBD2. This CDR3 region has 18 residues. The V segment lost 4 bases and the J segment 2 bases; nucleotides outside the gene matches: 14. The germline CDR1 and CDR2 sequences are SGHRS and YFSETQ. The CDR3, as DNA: TGCGCCAGCAGCCAGATGGTGGCTAGCGGGGCCCTCACAGATACGCAGTATTTT. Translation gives CASSQMVASGALTDTQYF.

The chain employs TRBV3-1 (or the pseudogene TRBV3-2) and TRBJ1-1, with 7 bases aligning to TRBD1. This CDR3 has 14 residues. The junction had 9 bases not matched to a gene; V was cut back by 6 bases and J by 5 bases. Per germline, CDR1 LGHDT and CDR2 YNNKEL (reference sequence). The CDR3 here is CASSPRIQGTEAFF. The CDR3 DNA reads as TGTGCCAGCAGTCCACGAATACAGGGGACTGAAGCTTTCTTT.

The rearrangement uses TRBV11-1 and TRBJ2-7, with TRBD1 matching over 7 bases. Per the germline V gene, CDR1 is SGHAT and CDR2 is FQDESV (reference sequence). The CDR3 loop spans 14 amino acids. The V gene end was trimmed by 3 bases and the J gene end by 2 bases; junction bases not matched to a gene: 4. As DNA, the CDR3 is TGTGCCAGCAGCTTCGGACAGGAGACCTACGAGCAGTACTTC. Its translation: CASSFGQETYEQYF. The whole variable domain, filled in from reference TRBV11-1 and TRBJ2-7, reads EAEVAQSPRYKITEKSQAVAFWCDPISGHATLYWYRQILGQGPELLVQFQDESVVDDSQLPKDRFSAERLKGVDSTLKIQPAELGDSAMYLCASSFGQETYEQYFGPGTRLTVT.

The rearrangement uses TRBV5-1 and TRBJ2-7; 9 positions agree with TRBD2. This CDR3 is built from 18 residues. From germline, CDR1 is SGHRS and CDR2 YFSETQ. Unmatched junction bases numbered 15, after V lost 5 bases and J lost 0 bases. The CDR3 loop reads CASSPGLASGRVSYEQYF. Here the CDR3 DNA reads TGCGCCAGCAGTCCGGGACTAGCAAGTGGTAGGGTCTCCTACGAGCAGTACTTC.

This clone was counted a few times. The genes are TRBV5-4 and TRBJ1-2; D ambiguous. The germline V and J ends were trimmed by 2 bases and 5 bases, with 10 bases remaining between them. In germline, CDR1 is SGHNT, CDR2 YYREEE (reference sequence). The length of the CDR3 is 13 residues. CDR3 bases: TGTGCCAGCAGCTTAAAAATTGAATATGGCTACACCTTC. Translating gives CASSLKIEYGYTF.

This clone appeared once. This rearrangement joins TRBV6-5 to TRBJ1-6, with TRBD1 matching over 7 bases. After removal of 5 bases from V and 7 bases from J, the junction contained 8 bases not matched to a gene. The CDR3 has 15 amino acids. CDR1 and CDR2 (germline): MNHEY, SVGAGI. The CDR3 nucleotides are TGTGCCAGCAGTAGTCCGGTAGGGGGCAATTCACCCCTCCACTTT. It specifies CASSSPVGGNSPLHF.

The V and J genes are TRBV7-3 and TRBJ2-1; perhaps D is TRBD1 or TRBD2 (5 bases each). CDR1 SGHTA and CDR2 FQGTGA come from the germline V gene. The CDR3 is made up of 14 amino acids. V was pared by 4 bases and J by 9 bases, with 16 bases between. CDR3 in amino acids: CASSSSGARGEQFF. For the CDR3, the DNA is TGTGCCAGCAGCTCCTCCGGGGCGAGGGGTGAGCAGTTCTTC.

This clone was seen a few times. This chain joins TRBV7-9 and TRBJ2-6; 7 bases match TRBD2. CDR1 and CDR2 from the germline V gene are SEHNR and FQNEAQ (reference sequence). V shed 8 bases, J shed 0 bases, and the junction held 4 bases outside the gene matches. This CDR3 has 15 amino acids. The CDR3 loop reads CASGGGDSGANVLTF. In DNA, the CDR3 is TGTGCCAGCGGCGGGGGAGACTCTGGGGCCAACGTCCTGACTTTC. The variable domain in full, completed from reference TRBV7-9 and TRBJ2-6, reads DTGVSQNPRHKITKRGQNVTFRCDPISEHNRLYWYRQTLGQGPEFLTYFQNEAQLEKSRLLSDRFSAERPKGSFSTLEIQRTEQGDSAMYLCASGGGDSGANVLTFGAGSRLTVL.

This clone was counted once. The CDR3 reads CARKTGSGGYTF. CDR3 bases: TGTGCCAGAAAAACAGGGTCCGGTGGCTACACCTTC. The rearrangement joins TRBV2 to TRBJ1-2; a weak D match, TRBD1 (6 bases). This CDR3 comprises 12 residues. Germline CDR1 is SNHLY and CDR2 is FYNNEI. V gave up 9 bases and J gave up 7 bases, with 15 bases separating them.

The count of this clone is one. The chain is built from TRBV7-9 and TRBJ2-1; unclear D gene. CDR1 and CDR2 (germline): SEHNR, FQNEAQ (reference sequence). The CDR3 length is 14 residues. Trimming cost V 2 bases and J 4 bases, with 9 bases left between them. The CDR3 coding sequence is TGTGCCAGCAGCTTACCTATCAGGTACAATGAGCAGTTCTTC. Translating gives CASSLPIRYNEQFF.

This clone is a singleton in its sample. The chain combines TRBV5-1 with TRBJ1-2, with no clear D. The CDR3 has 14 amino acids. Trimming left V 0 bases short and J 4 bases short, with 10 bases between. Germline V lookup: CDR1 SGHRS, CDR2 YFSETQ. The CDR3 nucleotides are TGCGCCAGCAGCTTGGGCCAGCAAATCTATGGCTACACCTTC. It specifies CASSLGQQIYGYTF.

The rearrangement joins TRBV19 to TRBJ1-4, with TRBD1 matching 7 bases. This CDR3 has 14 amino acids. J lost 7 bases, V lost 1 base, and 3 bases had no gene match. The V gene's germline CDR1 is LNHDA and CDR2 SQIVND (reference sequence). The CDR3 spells CASSIGQGVEKLFF. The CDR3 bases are TGTGCCAGTAGTATAGGACAGGGTGTTGAAAAACTGTTTTTT. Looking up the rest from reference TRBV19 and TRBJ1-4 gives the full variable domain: DGGITQSPKYLFRKEGQNVTLSCEQNLNHDAMYWYRQDPGQGLRLIYYSQIVNDFQKGDIAEGYSVSREKKESFPLTVTSAQKNPTAFYLCASSIGQGVEKLFFGSGTQLSVL.

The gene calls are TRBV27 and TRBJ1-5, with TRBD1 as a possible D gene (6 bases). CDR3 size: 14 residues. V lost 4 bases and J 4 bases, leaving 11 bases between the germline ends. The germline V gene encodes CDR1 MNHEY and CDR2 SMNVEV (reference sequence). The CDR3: CASSYGGPNQPQHF. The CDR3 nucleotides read TGTGCCAGCAGTTATGGGGGGCCAAATCAGCCCCAGCATTTT.

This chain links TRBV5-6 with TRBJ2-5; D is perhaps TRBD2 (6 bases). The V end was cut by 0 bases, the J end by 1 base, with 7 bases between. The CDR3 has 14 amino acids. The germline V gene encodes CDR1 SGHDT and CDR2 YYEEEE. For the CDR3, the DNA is TGTGCCAGCAGCTTGGCGGGGGTCCAAGAGACCCAGTACTTC. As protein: CASSLAGVQETQYF.

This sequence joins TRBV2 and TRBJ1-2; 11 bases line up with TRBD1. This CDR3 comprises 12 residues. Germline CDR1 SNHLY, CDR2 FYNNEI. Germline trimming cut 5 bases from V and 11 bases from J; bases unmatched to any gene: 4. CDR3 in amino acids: CASSRDRGEYTF. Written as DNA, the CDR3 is TGTGCCAGCAGTCGGGACAGGGGGGAATACACCTTC.

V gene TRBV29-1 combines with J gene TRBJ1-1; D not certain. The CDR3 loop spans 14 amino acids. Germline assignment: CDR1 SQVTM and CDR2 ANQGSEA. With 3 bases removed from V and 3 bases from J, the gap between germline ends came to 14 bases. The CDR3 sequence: CSVDGVLRDTEAFF. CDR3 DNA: TGCAGCGTTGACGGGGTTTTGCGGGACACTGAAGCTTTCTTT.

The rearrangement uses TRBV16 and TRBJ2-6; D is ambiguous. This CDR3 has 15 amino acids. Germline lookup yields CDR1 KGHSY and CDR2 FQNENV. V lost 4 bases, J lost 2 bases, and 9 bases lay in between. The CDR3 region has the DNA TGTGCCAGCAGCCGCGCCCTCACTGGGGCCAACGTCCTGACTTTC. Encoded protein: CASSRALTGANVLTF.

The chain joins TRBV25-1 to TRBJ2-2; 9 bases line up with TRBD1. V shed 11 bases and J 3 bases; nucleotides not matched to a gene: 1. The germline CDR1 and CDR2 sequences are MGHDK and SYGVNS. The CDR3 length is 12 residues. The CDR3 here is CAGQGYTGELFF. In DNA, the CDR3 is TGTGCCGGACAGGGGTACACCGGGGAGCTGTTTTTT. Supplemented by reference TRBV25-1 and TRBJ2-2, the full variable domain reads EADIYQTPRYLVIGTGKKITLECSQTMGHDKMYWYQQDPGMELHLIHYSYGVNSTEKGDLSSESTVSRIRTEHFPLTLESARPSHTSQYLCAGQGYTGELFFGEGSRLTVL.

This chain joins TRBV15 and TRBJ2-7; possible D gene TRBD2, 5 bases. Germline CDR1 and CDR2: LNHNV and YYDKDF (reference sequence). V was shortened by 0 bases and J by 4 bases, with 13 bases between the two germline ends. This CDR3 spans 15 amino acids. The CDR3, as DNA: TGTGCCACCAGCAGAGATTATCCGGGGAAATACGAGCAGTACTTC. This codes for CATSRDYPGKYEQYF.

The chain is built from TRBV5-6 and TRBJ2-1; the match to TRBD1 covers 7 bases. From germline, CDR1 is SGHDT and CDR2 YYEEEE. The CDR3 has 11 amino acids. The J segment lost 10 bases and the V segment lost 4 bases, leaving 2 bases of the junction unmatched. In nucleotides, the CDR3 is TGTGCCAGCAGCACAGGGGTGGAGCAGTTCTTC. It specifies CASSTGVEQFF.

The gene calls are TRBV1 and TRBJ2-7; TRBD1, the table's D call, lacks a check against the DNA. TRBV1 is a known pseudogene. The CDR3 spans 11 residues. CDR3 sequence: CTSGQGYEQYF. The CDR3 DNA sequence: TGCACCAGCGGACAGGGCTACGAGCAGTACTTC.

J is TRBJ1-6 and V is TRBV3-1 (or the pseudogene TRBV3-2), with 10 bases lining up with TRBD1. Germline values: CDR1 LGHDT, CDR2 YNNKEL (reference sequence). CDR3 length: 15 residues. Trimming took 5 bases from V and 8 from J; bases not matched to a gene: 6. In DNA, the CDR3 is TGTGCCAGCAGCGGCCGGGACAGGGGTTATTCACCCCTCCACTTT. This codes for CASSGRDRGYSPLHF.

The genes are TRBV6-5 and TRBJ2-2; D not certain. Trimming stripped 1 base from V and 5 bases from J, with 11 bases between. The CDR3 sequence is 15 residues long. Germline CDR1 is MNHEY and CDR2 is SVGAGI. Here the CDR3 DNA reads TGTGCCAGCAGTTACTTATCGACCCCTACCGGGGAGCTGTTTTTT. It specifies CASSYLSTPTGELFF.